This entry lists 8 T cell receptor beta chains sequenced from one sample in a study of blood T cell repertoires in COVID-19. Assay used: immunoSEQ multiplex PCR; TCRdb lists only in-frame clones, some missing. The sample holds about 130,000 clones, roughly 86% seen once. The sequenced material came from peripheral blood. All receptors come from a woman aged 70-85 years with COVID-19, enrolled during active disease.

This chain connects TRBV7-9 to TRBJ2-3; TRBD2 matches at 7 bases. CDR3 length equals 14 residues. The junction had 16 bases not matched to a gene; V was cut back by 11 bases and J by 8 bases. Germline values: CDR1 SEHNR, CDR2 FQNEAQ (reference sequence). CDR3 bases: TGTGCCCCCGAGCCGTCCGGGGGGATCGGTACGCAGTATTTT. Amino acids: CAPEPSGGIGTQYF.

The chain has TRBV5-1 and TRBJ1-1; D is possibly TRBD1 (6 bases). This CDR3 contains 15 residues. The V gene lost 4 bases and the J gene lost 1 base, with 14 bases spanning the gap. CDR1 is SGHRS and CDR2 is YFSETQ in the germline V gene. CDR3 in DNA: TGCGCCAGCAGCCCGAGACCGGACAGGAACACTGAAGCTTTCTTT. This gives the protein CASSPRPDRNTEAFF.

The V call is TRBV2, the J call TRBJ2-7, with 9 bases fitting TRBD1. The junction had 5 bases not matched to a gene; V was cut back by 6 bases and J by 5 bases. This CDR3 comprises 13 residues. Germline CDR1 is SNHLY and CDR2 is FYNNEI. The CDR3 spells CASSRQGVDEQYF. The DNA for the CDR3 is TGTGCCAGCAGCAGACAGGGGGTCGACGAGCAGTACTTC. The whole variable domain, remainder taken from reference TRBV2 and TRBJ2-7, is EPEVTQTPSHQVTQMGQEVILRCVPISNHLYFYWYRQILGQKVEFLVSFYNNEISEKSEIFDDQFSVERPDGSNFTLKIRSTKLEDSAMYFCASSRQGVDEQYFGPGTRLTVT.

This clone appeared once. J is TRBJ1-6 and V is TRBV5-6; the match to TRBD1 covers 7 bases. This CDR3 spans 15 amino acids. The germline gives CDR1 SGHDT, CDR2 YYEEEE. Trimming cost V 4 bases and J 3 bases; bases outside gene matches: 4. Here the CDR3 reads CASSTGTVYNSPLHF. CDR3 coding DNA: TGTGCCAGCAGCACGGGGACAGTCTATAATTCACCCCTCCACTTT. Based on the CDR3 plus reference TRBV5-6 and TRBJ1-6, the full variable domain is DAGVTQSPTHLIKTRGQQVTLRCSPKSGHDTVSWYQQALGQGPQFIFQYYEEEERQRGNFPDRFSGHQFPNYSSELNVNALLLGDSALYLCASSTGTVYNSPLHFGNGTRLTVT.

The V and J genes are TRBV5-1 and TRBJ1-4, with D possibly matching TRBD1 (5 bases). Trimming shortened V by 2 bases and J by 1 base, and 12 bases separated the two germline ends. This CDR3 comprises 16 residues. In germline, CDR1 is SGHRS, CDR2 YFSETQ. The CDR3 bases are TGCGCCAGCAGCTTTGAGACAGCTAGAACTAATGAAAAACTGTTTTTT. Protein: CASSFETARTNEKLFF.

The rearrangement links TRBV3-1 (or the pseudogene TRBV3-2) to TRBJ2-5; tentative D call: TRBD1 (5 bases). V lost 0 bases and J 5 bases, leaving 13 bases between the germline ends. Germline lookup yields CDR1 LGHDT and CDR2 YNNKEL (reference sequence). CDR3 size: 15 residues. CDR3 sequence reads: CASSQDRPRDETQYF. CDR3 bases: TGTGCCAGCAGCCAAGATCGGCCCAGGGATGAGACCCAGTACTTC.

The chain has TRBV7-3 and TRBJ1-2; no reliable D call. The CDR3 contains 13 residues. Germline CDR1 and CDR2: SGHTA and FQGTGA. The V gene lost 1 base and the J gene lost 7 bases, with 10 bases spanning the gap. The CDR3 DNA sequence: TGTGCCAGCAGCTTAAAGGAAGGGAGTGGCTACACCTTC. Protein sequence: CASSLKEGSGYTF.

This chain links TRBV5-1 with TRBJ2-4, with TRBD2 matching over 12 bases. J lost 0 bases, V lost 0 bases, and 10 bases had no gene match. This CDR3 is 20 amino acids long. Germline V lookup: CDR1 SGHRS, CDR2 YFSETQ. CDR3 loop: CASSLALAGGLTLAKNIQYF. CDR3 nucleotide sequence: TGCGCCAGCAGCTTGGCTCTAGCGGGGGGGCTTACCTTAGCCAAAAACATTCAGTACTTC.